This T cell receptor (beta chain) is from a study of shared clonotypes between healthy human individuals. Study at large: Used for every donor were three CD4 naive, three CD4 memory, two CD8 naive and one CD8 memory plate. Findings and limits, study-wide: Among non-shared clonotypes, generation probabilities were lower than among those shared by all four donors. Exclusively blood specimens were collected; tissue repertoires likely differ.

Some clones are missing from TCRdb's copy, which holds only in-frame ones; the method was immunoSEQ multiplex PCR. In the table there are 950,000 to 1,300,000 clones, 65% to 80% of which are singletons. Details on this clone: Its matching antigen is unknown. Other DNA sequences in this sample translate to the same CDR3.

Sequenced material: memory CD4+ T cells sorted from blood. Subset specified: CD45RA-negative fraction. The sequence came from a man aged 18-30 years in good health.

The CDR3 loop is CASSLVGQENTEAFF. Written as DNA, the CDR3 is TGCGCCAGCAGCTTGGTGGGACAGGAAAACACTGAAGCTTTCTTT. The chain carries TRBV5-1 and TRBJ1-1, with 8 nucleotides matching TRBD1. This CDR3 has 15 residues. V was clipped by 0 bases and J by 2 bases; unmatched bases: 3. The germline CDR1 and CDR2 sequences are SGHRS and YFSETQ.